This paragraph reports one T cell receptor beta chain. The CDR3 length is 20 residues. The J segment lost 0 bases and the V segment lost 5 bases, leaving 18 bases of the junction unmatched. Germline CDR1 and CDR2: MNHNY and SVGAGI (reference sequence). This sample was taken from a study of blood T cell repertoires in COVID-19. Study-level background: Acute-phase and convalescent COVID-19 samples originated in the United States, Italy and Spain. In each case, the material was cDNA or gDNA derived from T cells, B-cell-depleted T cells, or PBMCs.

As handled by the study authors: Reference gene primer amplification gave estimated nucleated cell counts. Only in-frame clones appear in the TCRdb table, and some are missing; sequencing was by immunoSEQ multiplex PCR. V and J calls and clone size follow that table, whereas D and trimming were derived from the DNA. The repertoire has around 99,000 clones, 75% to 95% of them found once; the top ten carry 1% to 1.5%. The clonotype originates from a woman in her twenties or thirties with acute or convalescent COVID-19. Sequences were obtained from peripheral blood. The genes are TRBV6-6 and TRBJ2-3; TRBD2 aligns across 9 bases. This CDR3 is CASSPPGAGGWLESTDTQYF. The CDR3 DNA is TGTGCCAGCAGTCCCCCCGGGGCGGGAGGGTGGCTGGAAAGCACAGATACGCAGTATTTT.